The clone carrying this TCR beta chain appeared a few times. The isolated RNA, all of it, was reverse transcribed, so expressed TCRB transcripts were what got sequenced. Generated by immunoSEQ multiplex PCR, the TCRdb table keeps only in-frame clones and is missing some. The sample carries 350,000 to 400,000 clones, approximately 16% recorded once. Germline CDR1 is SGHRS and CDR2 is YFSETQ. There are 14 residues in the CDR3. V was pared by 4 bases and J by 3 bases, with 4 bases of the junction left unmatched. The sample belongs to a study of beta chain features in type 1 diabetes. Study overall: All samples combined gave around 98,000,000 sorted cells for examination.

The sequence was collected from a woman aged 18 to 35 in good health. Sequences were obtained from naive CD4+ T cells from blood. This chain connects TRBV5-1 to TRBJ2-7; 10 nucleotides match TRBD2. CDR3 in DNA: TGCGCCAGCAGCCTAGCGGGAGCCCGCTACGAGCAGTACTTC. Its protein product is CASSLAGARYEQYF.